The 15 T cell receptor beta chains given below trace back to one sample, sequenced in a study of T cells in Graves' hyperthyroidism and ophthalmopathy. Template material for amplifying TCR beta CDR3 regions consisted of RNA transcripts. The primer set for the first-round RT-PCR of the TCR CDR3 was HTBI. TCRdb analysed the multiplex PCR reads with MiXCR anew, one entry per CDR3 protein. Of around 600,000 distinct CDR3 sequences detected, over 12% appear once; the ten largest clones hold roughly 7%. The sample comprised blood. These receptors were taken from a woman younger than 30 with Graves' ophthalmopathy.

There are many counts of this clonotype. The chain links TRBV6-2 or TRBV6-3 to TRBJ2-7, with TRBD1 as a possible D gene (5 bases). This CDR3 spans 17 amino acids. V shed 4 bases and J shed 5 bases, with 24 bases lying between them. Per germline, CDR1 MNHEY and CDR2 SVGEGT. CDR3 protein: CASSSFGRPQGNDEQYF. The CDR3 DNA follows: TGTGCCAGCAGTTCCTTCGGTCGGCCCCAGGGAAACGACGAGCAGTACTTC.

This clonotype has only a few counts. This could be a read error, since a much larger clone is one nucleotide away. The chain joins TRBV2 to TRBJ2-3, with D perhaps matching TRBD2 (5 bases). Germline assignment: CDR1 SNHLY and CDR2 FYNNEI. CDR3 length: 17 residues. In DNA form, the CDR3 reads TGTGCCGGCAGTGAAGGGTGGTGGGGAGACTCCACAGATACGCAGTATTTT. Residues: CAGSEGWWGDSTDTQYF.

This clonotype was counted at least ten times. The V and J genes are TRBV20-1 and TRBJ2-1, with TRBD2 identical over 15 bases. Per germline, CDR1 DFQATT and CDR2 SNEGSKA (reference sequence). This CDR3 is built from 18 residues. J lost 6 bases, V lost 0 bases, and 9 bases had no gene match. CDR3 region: CSAREARGGLAGGNEQFF. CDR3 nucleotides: TGCAGTGCTAGAGAAGCGAGAGGGGGACTAGCGGGAGGCAATGAGCAGTTCTTC.

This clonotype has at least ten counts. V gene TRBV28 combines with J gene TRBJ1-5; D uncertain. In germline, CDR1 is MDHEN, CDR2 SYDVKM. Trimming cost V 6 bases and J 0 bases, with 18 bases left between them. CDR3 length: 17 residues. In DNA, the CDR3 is TGTGCCAGCAGCCCCGGGTCGGCATTTGATAGCAATCAGCCCCAGCATTTT. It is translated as CASSPGSAFDSNQPQHF.

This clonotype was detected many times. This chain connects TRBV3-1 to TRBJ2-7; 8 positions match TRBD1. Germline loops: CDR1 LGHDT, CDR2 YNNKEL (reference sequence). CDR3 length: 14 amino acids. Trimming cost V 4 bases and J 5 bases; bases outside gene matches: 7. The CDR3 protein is CASSRIRGRNEQYF. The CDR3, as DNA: TGTGCCAGCAGCCGGATCAGGGGGCGCAACGAGCAGTACTTC.

The CDR3 protein is CASSLAAGVFDEQYF. DNA for the CDR3: TGTGCCAGCAGCTTGGCTGCGGGGGTATTCGACGAGCAGTACTTC. The J gene is TRBJ2-7, the V gene TRBV5-4; 7 bases are shared with TRBD2. The CDR3 runs 15 residues. V dropped 0 bases and J dropped 5; count of bases not matched to a gene: 8. Per germline, CDR1 SGHNT and CDR2 YYREEE (reference sequence).

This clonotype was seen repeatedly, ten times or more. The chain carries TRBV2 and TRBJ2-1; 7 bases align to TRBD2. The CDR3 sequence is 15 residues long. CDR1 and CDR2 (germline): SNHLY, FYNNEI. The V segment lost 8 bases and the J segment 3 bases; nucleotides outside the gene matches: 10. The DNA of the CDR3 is TGTGCCAGCGATAAACGGGGGGTTCTCTACAATGAGCAGTTCTTC. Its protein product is CASDKRGVLYNEQFF. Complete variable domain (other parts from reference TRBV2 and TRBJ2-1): EPEVTQTPSHQVTQMGQEVILRCVPISNHLYFYWYRQILGQKVEFLVSFYNNEISEKSEIFDDQFSVERPDGSNFTLKIRSTKLEDSAMYFCASDKRGVLYNEQFFGPGTRLTVL.

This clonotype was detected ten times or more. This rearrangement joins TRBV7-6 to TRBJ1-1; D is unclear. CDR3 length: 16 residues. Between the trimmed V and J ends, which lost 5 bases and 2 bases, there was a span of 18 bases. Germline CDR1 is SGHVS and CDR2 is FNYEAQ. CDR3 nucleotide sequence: TGTGCCAGCAGCGAGGTGGAGGCGGGGATTAACACTGAAGCTTTCTTT. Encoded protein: CASSEVEAGINTEAFF. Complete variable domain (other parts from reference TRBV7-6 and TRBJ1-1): GAGVSQSPRYKVTKRGQDVALRCDPISGHVSLYWYRQALGQGPEFLTYFNYEAQQDKSGLPNDRFSAERPEGSISTLTIQRTEQRDSAMYRCASSEVEAGINTEAFFGQGTRLTVV.

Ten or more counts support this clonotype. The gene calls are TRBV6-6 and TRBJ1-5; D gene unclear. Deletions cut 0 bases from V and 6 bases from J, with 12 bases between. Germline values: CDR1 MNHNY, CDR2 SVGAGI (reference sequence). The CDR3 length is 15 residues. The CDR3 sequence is CASSYSSGGSQPQHF. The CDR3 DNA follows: TGTGCCAGCAGTTACTCTTCAGGTGGATCTCAGCCCCAGCATTTT.

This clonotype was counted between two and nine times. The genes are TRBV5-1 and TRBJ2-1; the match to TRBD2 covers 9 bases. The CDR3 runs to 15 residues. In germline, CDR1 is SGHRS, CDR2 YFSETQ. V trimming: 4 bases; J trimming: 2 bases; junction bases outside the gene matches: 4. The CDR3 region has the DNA TGCGCCAGCAGCGCGGGCGGGAGGGCCTACAATGAGCAGTTCTTC. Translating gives CASSAGGRAYNEQFF.

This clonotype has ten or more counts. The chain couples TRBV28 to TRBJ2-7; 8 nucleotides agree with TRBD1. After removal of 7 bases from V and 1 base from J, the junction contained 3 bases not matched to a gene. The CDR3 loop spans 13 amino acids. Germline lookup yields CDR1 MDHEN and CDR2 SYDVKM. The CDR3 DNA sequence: TGTGCCAGCATTCGGACAGGGTCCTACGAGCAGTACTTC. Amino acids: CASIRTGSYEQYF.

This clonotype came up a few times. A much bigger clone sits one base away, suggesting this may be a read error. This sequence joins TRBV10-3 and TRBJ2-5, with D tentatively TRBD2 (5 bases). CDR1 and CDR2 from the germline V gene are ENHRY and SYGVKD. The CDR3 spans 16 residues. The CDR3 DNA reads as TGTACCACCTGGACGGCGGGCGAAGGAGTTATCGGGACCCAGTACTTC. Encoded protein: CTTWTAGEGVIGTQYF.

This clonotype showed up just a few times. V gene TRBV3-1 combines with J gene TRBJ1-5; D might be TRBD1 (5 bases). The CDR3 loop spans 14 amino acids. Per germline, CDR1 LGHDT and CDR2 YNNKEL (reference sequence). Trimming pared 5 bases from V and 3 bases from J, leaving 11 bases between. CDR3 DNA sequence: TGTGCCAGCAGCGGAGAGACAGCCAATCAGCCCCAGCATTTT. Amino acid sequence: CASSGETANQPQHF.

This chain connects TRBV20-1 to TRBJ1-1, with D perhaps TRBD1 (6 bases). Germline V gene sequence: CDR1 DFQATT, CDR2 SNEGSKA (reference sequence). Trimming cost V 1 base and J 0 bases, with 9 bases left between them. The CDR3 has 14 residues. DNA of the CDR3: TGCAGTGCTAGAGCGGGGGCTCTGAACACTGAAGCTTTCTTT. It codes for CSARAGALNTEAFF.

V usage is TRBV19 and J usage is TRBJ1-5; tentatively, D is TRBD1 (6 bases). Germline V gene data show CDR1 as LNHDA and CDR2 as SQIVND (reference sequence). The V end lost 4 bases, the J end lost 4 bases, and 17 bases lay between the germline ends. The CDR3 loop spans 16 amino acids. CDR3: CASSTSGRGENQPQHF. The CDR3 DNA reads TGTGCCAGTAGTACCTCCGGAAGGGGGGAAAATCAGCCCCAGCATTTT.